One sample yielded the 29 T cell receptor beta chains listed below, sequenced in a study of blood T cell repertoires in COVID-19. Generated by immunoSEQ multiplex PCR, the TCRdb table keeps only in-frame clones and is missing some. The sample contains more than 100,000 clones, 70% to 90% of which appear only once. Material for sequencing was peripheral blood. These receptors were collected from an older man with active COVID-19.

With regard to this clone: Other DNA sequences in the same sample also yield this CDR3. CDR3 DNA sequence: TGCAGCGCCGGACAGGGATTGAACACTGAAGCTTTCTTT. Amino acid sequence: CSAGQGLNTEAFF. The gene calls are TRBV29-1 and TRBJ1-1; 8 bases match TRBD1. The V gene end was trimmed by 7 bases and the J gene end by 0 bases; junction bases not matched to a gene: 4. The CDR3 extends over 13 amino acids. Germline V lookup: CDR1 SQVTM, CDR2 ANQGSEA.

The chain combines TRBV7-3 with TRBJ2-3; 12 bases agree with TRBD2. This CDR3 has 16 amino acids. The V segment lost 5 bases and the J segment 4 bases; nucleotides outside the gene matches: 7. CDR1 is SGHTA and CDR2 is FQGTGA in the germline V gene. The CDR3: CASSPGLAGSADTQYF. CDR3 DNA sequence: TGTGCCAGCAGCCCAGGACTAGCGGGAAGTGCAGATACGCAGTATTTT. The variable domain in full, with the rest retrieved from reference TRBV7-3 and TRBJ2-3, is GAGVSQTPSNKVTEKGKYVELRCDPISGHTALYWYRQSLGQGPEFLIYFQGTGAADDSGLPNDRFFAVRPEGSVSTLKIQRTERGDSAVYLCASSPGLAGSADTQYFGPGTRLTVL.

This rearrangement joins TRBV2 to TRBJ2-1; tentatively, D is TRBD2 (7 bases). CDR1 is SNHLY and CDR2 is FYNNEI in the germline V gene. The CDR3 loop spans 11 amino acids. The ends were cut back, 8 bases at V and 13 bases at J, with 15 bases in the middle. The CDR3 is CASEGGVGQFF. In nucleotides, the CDR3 is TGTGCCAGCGAAGGGGGGGTAGGACAGTTCTTC.

The V and J genes are TRBV11-2 and TRBJ2-1; 11 bases line up with TRBD2. Germline lookup yields CDR1 SGHAT and CDR2 FQNNGV. This CDR3 comprises 18 residues. Trimming took 3 bases from V and 1 from J; bases not matched to a gene: 8. CDR3 protein: CASSFSGLAGYSYNEQFF. The CDR3, as DNA: TGTGCCAGCAGCTTCTCCGGACTAGCGGGCTATTCCTACAATGAGCAGTTCTTC.

This clone was counted a single time. The chain is built from TRBV6-5 and TRBJ2-7; perhaps TRBD1 as D (5 bases). The CDR3 is 12 amino acids. Trimming took 10 bases from V and 2 from J, leaving 12 bases between them. Germline CDR1 reads MNHEY; CDR2 reads SVGAGI. This CDR3 reads CATRTGAYEQYF. The CDR3 DNA reads as TGTGCCACTCGCACAGGCGCCTACGAGCAGTACTTC.

This clone came up once. This chain uses TRBV21-1 with TRBJ2-3; no DNA check was done on the table's D call, TRBD2. TRBV21-1 is deemed a pseudogene. The CDR3 runs 15 residues. The chain's CDR3 is CASSQRAGNLNTQYF. DNA of the CDR3: TGTGCCAGCAGCCAAAGGGCGGGGAACTTAAATACGCAGTATTTT.

The CDR3 DNA is TGTGCCAGCAGTCCCCTGGGGGACAGAGCCTACGAGCAGTACTTC. This encodes CASSPLGDRAYEQYF. The gene calls are TRBV27 and TRBJ2-7; TRBD1 matches 7 bases. Germline V gene sequence: CDR1 MNHEY, CDR2 SMNVEV (reference sequence). V was clipped by 5 bases and J by 2 bases; unmatched bases: 9. The CDR3 runs 15 residues.

The table lists this clone with a count of one. The rearrangement uses TRBV6-6 and TRBJ2-7; 9 bases map to TRBD2. The CDR3 consists of 15 residues. Germline values: CDR1 MNHNY, CDR2 SVGAGI (reference sequence). V trimming: 5 bases; J trimming: 7 bases; junction bases outside the gene matches: 12. The CDR3 bases are TGTGCCAGCAGTCGCGCACTAGCGGGCCTTGGGGAGCAGTACTTC. This encodes CASSRALAGLGEQYF.

The gene calls are TRBV5-5 and TRBJ2-5; 9 nucleotides agree with TRBD2. The CDR3 consists of 15 residues. Looked up from germline, CDR1 is SGHKS and CDR2 is YYEKEE (reference sequence). The V gene end was trimmed by 4 bases and the J gene end by 5 bases; junction bases not matched to a gene: 9. The CDR3, as DNA: TGTGCCAGCAGCGAGACCGGGACTAGCTGGGAGACCCAGTACTTC. It codes for CASSETGTSWETQYF.

The rearrangement links TRBV6-5 to TRBJ2-5, with TRBD1 matching over 8 bases. CDR1 MNHEY and CDR2 SVGAGI come from the germline V gene. V lost 2 bases to trimming and J lost 2 bases; unmatched junction nucleotides: 4. The CDR3 contains 15 residues. The CDR3 is CASSYGRGHQETQYF. The CDR3 bases are TGTGCCAGCAGTTACGGCAGGGGGCATCAAGAGACCCAGTACTTC.

The CDR3: CASSPGGHPTSPLHF. DNA of the CDR3: TGCGCCAGCAGCCCCGGTGGACACCCCACTTCACCCCTCCACTTT. The chain employs TRBV5-1 and TRBJ1-6; D possibly corresponds to TRBD1 (5 bases). Germline CDR1 and CDR2: SGHRS and YFSETQ. The CDR3 is 15 residues long. V was cut by 4 bases and J by 9 bases, with 17 bases left in between.

This chain joins TRBV9 and TRBJ2-1; D ambiguous. CDR3 length: 15 amino acids. Germline V gene data show CDR1 as SGDLS and CDR2 as YYNGEE. V lost 0 bases and J 6 bases, leaving 13 bases between the germline ends. The CDR3 sequence is CASSVVGRSSNEQFF. Here the CDR3 DNA reads TGTGCCAGCAGCGTAGTTGGTCGGAGTTCCAATGAGCAGTTCTTC.

V is TRBV2 and J is TRBJ2-1; possibly TRBD2 for D (6 bases). The CDR3 length is 14 residues. Germline V gives CDR1 SNHLY, CDR2 FYNNEI. With 5 bases removed from V and 4 bases from J, the gap between germline ends came to 12 bases. The CDR3 nucleotides are TGTGCCAGCAGTACGGGGGACCTTTACAATGAGCAGTTCTTC. It codes for CASSTGDLYNEQFF.

V usage is TRBV4-1 and J usage is TRBJ2-2, with unresolved D. This CDR3 region has 16 residues. The V gene lost 2 bases and the J gene lost 1 base, with 11 bases spanning the gap. Germline CDR1 and CDR2: MGHRA and YSYEKL. The CDR3 bases are TGCGCCAGCAGCCAACTAGGAGATCGGAACACCGGGGAGCTGTTTTTT. Its protein is CASSQLGDRNTGELFF.

The genes are TRBV24-1 and TRBJ2-3; 16 positions match TRBD2. V was pared by 9 bases and J by 0 bases, with 2 bases of the junction left unmatched. CDR1 is KGHDR, CDR2 SFDVKD, per germline. CDR3 size: 16 residues. The CDR3 DNA reads as TGTGCCACCGGGACTAGCGGGAGGGCCAGCACAGATACGCAGTATTTT. It translates to CATGTSGRASTDTQYF.

V usage is TRBV9 and J usage is TRBJ2-3; the D is unclear. Deletions cut 0 bases from V and 2 bases from J, with 4 bases between. The CDR3 has 13 residues. Looked up from germline, CDR1 is SGDLS and CDR2 is YYNGEE. CDR3 sequence: CASSVEYTDTQYF. CDR3 DNA sequence: TGTGCCAGCAGCGTAGAATACACAGATACGCAGTATTTT.

The chain employs TRBV14 and TRBJ2-7, with D possibly TRBD1 on 6 matching bases. Germline lookup yields CDR1 SGHDN and CDR2 FVKESK. This CDR3 region has 13 residues. The ends were cut back, 2 bases at V and 9 bases at J, with 14 bases in the middle. CDR3 amino acids: CASSQPLGRGQYF. The DNA for the CDR3 is TGTGCCAGCAGCCAACCCCTTGGCAGGGGGCAGTACTTC.

This clone has a single count. V and J are TRBV28 and TRBJ1-3, with D tentatively TRBD1 (6 bases). The CDR3 runs to 14 residues. V lost 2 bases, J lost 7 bases, and 12 bases lay in between. The germline V gene has CDR1 MDHEN and CDR2 SYDVKM. The DNA of the CDR3 is TGTGCCAGCAGTTTAGAGGGGGATTGGAACACCATATATTTT. Its protein product is CASSLEGDWNTIYF.

The V and J genes are TRBV29-1 and TRBJ2-7; 7 bases agree with TRBD2. Germline values: CDR1 SQVTM, CDR2 ANQGSEA. V dropped 7 bases and J dropped 4; count of bases not matched to a gene: 13. The CDR3 is made up of 14 amino acids. In nucleotides, the CDR3 is TGCAGCGCCTGGGGAAGCGGGACTCATTACGAGCAGTACTTC. Translated: CSAWGSGTHYEQYF.

The genes are TRBV29-1 and TRBJ2-3; TRBD1 matches 8 bases. V lost 0 bases to trimming and J lost 3 bases; unmatched junction nucleotides: 5. Germline V gives CDR1 SQVTM, CDR2 ANQGSEA. The CDR3 length is 15 residues. The CDR3, as DNA: TGCAGCGTTGAAGATCGGAACAGGGGGACAGATACGCAGTATTTT. Amino acids: CSVEDRNRGTDTQYF.

Only one count was recorded for this clone. The gene calls are TRBV7-9 and TRBJ2-5; TRBD1 might be the D (5 bases). The ends were cut back, 5 bases at V and 4 bases at J, with 17 bases in the middle. The germline CDR1 and CDR2 sequences are SEHNR and FQNEAQ (reference sequence). This CDR3 has 15 residues. CDR3 sequence: CASSPMGPGLETQYF. The CDR3 DNA follows: TGTGCCAGCAGCCCAATGGGCCCAGGGTTAGAGACCCAGTACTTC.

This clone has a single count. This chain links TRBV27 with TRBJ2-4; maybe TRBD2 (7 bases). The CDR3 sequence is 17 residues long. Germline CDR1 is MNHEY and CDR2 is SMNVEV (reference sequence). V lost 4 bases, J lost 0 bases, and 16 bases lay in between. CDR3 loop: CASSSQGGGLAKNIQYF. CDR3 sequence (DNA): TGTGCCAGCAGTTCCCAAGGGGGAGGGCTAGCCAAAAACATTCAGTACTTC.

The V gene is TRBV15, the J gene TRBJ2-7; TRBD2 agrees at 9 bases. V gave up 0 bases and J gave up 3 bases; unmatched junction bases: 12. Germline lookup yields CDR1 LNHNV and CDR2 YYDKDF (reference sequence). The CDR3 has 18 residues. CDR3 nucleotide sequence: TGTGCCACCAGCAGAGATTCCCTTAGAAGCGGGAGGTTCTACGAGCAGTACTTC. Amino acids: CATSRDSLRSGRFYEQYF.

In the case of this clone: Other DNA sequences from this sample encode an identical CDR3 as well. The chain links TRBV9 to TRBJ1-2, with D uncertain. In germline, CDR1 is SGDLS, CDR2 YYNGEE. The V and J ends lost 4 bases and 3 bases respectively, with 13 bases between them. The CDR3 contains 14 residues. The chain's CDR3 is CASSFRTGDYGYTF. CDR3 in DNA: TGTGCCAGCAGCTTTCGGACCGGGGACTATGGCTACACCTTC.

The chain joins TRBV12-3 or TRBV12-4 to TRBJ2-3; no clear D gene. V was pared by 6 bases and J by 6 bases, with 13 bases between. This CDR3 is 13 amino acids long. CDR3 DNA: TGTGCCAGCAGCCTATTCGTGGTTGATACGCAGTATTTT. Encoded protein: CASSLFVVDTQYF.

This chain joins TRBV10-3 and TRBJ2-7; 8 bases agree with TRBD1. The V segment lost 5 bases and the J segment 5 bases; nucleotides outside the gene matches: 11. The CDR3 runs to 15 residues. Germline V gene data show CDR1 as ENHRY and CDR2 as SYGVKD. CDR3 region: CAISWTGLVAHEQYF. Written as DNA, the CDR3 is TGTGCCATCAGTTGGACAGGGTTGGTTGCCCACGAGCAGTACTTC.

The chain carries TRBV6-2 or TRBV6-3 and TRBJ2-3; 8 bases line up with TRBD2. The CDR3 totals 15 residues. CDR1 is MNHEY, CDR2 SVGEGT, per germline. V was pared by 5 bases and J by 6 bases, with 10 bases of the junction left unmatched. The CDR3 reads CASSPPAGERDTQYF. For the CDR3, the DNA is TGTGCCAGCAGTCCCCCAGCGGGAGAAAGGGATACGCAGTATTTT.

V is TRBV7-9 and J is TRBJ1-6; 9 nucleotides align to TRBD1. Germline loops: CDR1 SEHNR, CDR2 FQNEAQ (reference sequence). This CDR3 spans 14 amino acids. V was pared by 5 bases and J by 7 bases, with 3 bases of the junction left unmatched. The CDR3 is CASSGDRDNSPLHF. CDR3 in DNA: TGTGCCAGCAGCGGGGACAGGGACAATTCACCCCTCCACTTT.

The rearrangement joins TRBV11-2 to TRBJ1-5, with TRBD1 as a possible D gene (5 bases). Deletions cut 1 base from V and 4 bases from J, with 11 bases between. The germline V gene has CDR1 SGHAT and CDR2 FQNNGV. This CDR3 is 15 amino acids long. CDR3 in DNA: TGTGCCAGCAGCTTAGCAGTGGGGGGGAATCAGCCCCAGCATTTT. Encoded protein: CASSLAVGGNQPQHF.